These 10 T cell receptor beta chains originate from one sample sequenced in a study of shared clonotypes between healthy human individuals. This table comes from immunoSEQ multiplex PCR, and its TCRdb copy is limited to in-frame clones, with some not included. The sample includes some 2,100,000 clones, 95% of them seen just once. Sequenced input: naive CD4+ T cells sorted from blood. Noted subset: CD45RA+ positively selected. These receptors originate from a man between 18 and 35 years old in good health.

CDR3 DNA: TGTGCCAGCAGTGAGTTTAGGGCTTCCTACGAGCAGTACTTC. It codes for CASSEFRASYEQYF. The chain is built from TRBV6-1 and TRBJ2-7, with D unresolved. Trimming pared 3 bases from V and 1 base from J, leaving 10 bases between. CDR3 length: 14 amino acids. Germline CDR1 and CDR2: MNHNS and SASEGT.

The chain links TRBV5-1 to TRBJ2-2; the D is unclear. V was clipped by 4 bases and J by 1 base, with 8 bases between them. In germline, CDR1 is SGHRS, CDR2 YFSETQ. The CDR3 spans 14 residues. The CDR3 loop reads CASSNTLNTGELFF. The DNA of the CDR3 is TGCGCCAGCAGCAACACTCTGAACACCGGGGAGCTGTTTTTT.

The chain employs TRBV2 and TRBJ2-5, with TRBD2 identical over 12 bases. The CDR3 totals 15 residues. J gave up 4 bases and V 4 bases, and 4 bases lay outside the gene matches. Germline V CDR1 and CDR2: SNHLY, FYNNEI. CDR3 coding DNA: TGTGCCAGCAGTGTGGGGGGACTAGCGGGAGAGACCCAGTACTTC. Translating gives CASSVGGLAGETQYF. Full variable domain (outside the CDR3, taken from reference TRBV2 and TRBJ2-5): EPEVTQTPSHQVTQMGQEVILRCVPISNHLYFYWYRQILGQKVEFLVSFYNNEISEKSEIFDDQFSVERPDGSNFTLKIRSTKLEDSAMYFCASSVGGLAGETQYFGPGTRLLVL.

This sequence joins TRBV7-9 and TRBJ2-7; 7 positions match TRBD1. The CDR3 sequence is 14 residues long. Germline lookup yields CDR1 SEHNR and CDR2 FQNEAQ (reference sequence). The J segment lost 2 bases and the V segment lost 6 bases, leaving 7 bases of the junction unmatched. CDR3 nucleotides: TGTGCCAGCAGGCTAACAGGGGCCGCCTACGAGCAGTACTTC. Its translation: CASRLTGAAYEQYF.

The genes are TRBV2 and TRBJ1-1; D perhaps matches TRBD1 (5 bases). CDR1 SNHLY and CDR2 FYNNEI come from the germline V gene. V was pared by 6 bases and J by 4 bases, with 9 bases between. The CDR3 loop spans 12 amino acids. The CDR3 loop is CASRRDGTEAFF. The CDR3 region has the DNA TGTGCCAGCAGGAGGGACGGCACTGAAGCTTTCTTT.

The chain has TRBV5-1 and TRBJ2-3; possibly TRBD1 for D (6 bases). Germline CDR1 reads SGHRS; CDR2 reads YFSETQ. This CDR3 contains 14 residues. The V end was cut by 3 bases, the J end by 7 bases, with 15 bases between. CDR3: CASSWDTSSNTQYF. Here the CDR3 DNA reads TGCGCCAGCAGCTGGGACACCAGTTCGAATACGCAGTATTTT.

The V call is TRBV30, the J call TRBJ2-7, with 9 bases aligning to TRBD2. In germline, CDR1 is GTSNPN, CDR2 SVGIG (reference sequence). The ends lost 0 bases at V and 4 bases at J; junction bases unmatched: 10. This CDR3 has 16 amino acids. The CDR3 protein is CAWSVRYWREGYEQYF. In nucleotides, the CDR3 is TGTGCCTGGAGTGTACGTTATTGGCGGGAGGGATACGAGCAGTACTTC.

The rearrangement uses TRBV5-1 and TRBJ1-3, with 7 bases identical to TRBD1. In germline, CDR1 is SGHRS, CDR2 YFSETQ. The CDR3 length is 17 residues. Germline trimming cut 0 bases from V and 4 bases from J; bases unmatched to any gene: 10. The CDR3 nucleotides read TGCGCCAGCAGCTTGGGGACAGGACCGGGGGCCGGAAACACCATATATTTT. Amino acid sequence: CASSLGTGPGAGNTIYF.

The chain carries TRBV18 and TRBJ2-7, with a possible D match to TRBD1 (6 bases). Trimming took off 5 bases at V and 3 bases at J, with 14 bases between the two ends. The CDR3 consists of 14 residues. Germline V gene data show CDR1 as KGHSH and CDR2 as LQKENI. The CDR3 DNA reads TGTGCCAGCTCATCCAGACAGGACCGCTACGAGCAGTACTTC. Its translation is CASSSRQDRYEQYF.

The chain uses TRBV11-2 and TRBJ2-1; 8 nucleotides match TRBD1. Germline CDR1 SGHAT, CDR2 FQNNGV. J gave up 5 bases and V 0 bases, and 3 bases lay outside the gene matches. The CDR3 consists of 15 residues. The CDR3 protein is CASSLDGTGHNEQFF. The CDR3 nucleotides are TGTGCCAGCAGCTTAGATGGGACAGGACACAATGAGCAGTTCTTC. Filled out from reference TRBV11-2 and TRBJ2-1, the complete variable domain reads EAGVAQSPRYKIIEKRQSVAFWCNPISGHATLYWYQQILGQGPKLLIQFQNNGVVDDSQLPKDRFSAERLKGVDSTLKIQPAKLEDSAVYLCASSLDGTGHNEQFFGPGTRLTVL.